Detailed here is one T cell receptor beta chain. These data originate in a study of identical twins. A universal primer site arose from template switching, and cDNA bore unique molecular identifiers. Using its own MiXCR run on the 5' RACE reads, TCRdb lists one record per CDR3 protein. The table shows 600,000 to 850,000 distinct CDR3 sequences, with roughly 18% occurring only once. The CDR3 runs 14 residues. V lost 1 base to trimming and J lost 0 bases, with 5 bases between them. Germline CDR1 reads SGHDN; CDR2 reads FVKESK. In addition, the sample was reused for a study of T cells expressing NK-cell markers. From that second work: About six donors showed dominant NKG2C+ clonotypes comprising about 1.0-7.0% of their CD8+ T cells.

Input material: PBMCs. The chain links TRBV14 to TRBJ2-3; D unresolved. The TCR comes from a woman between 18 and 30 years old in good health. CDR3 residues: CASSQGMSTDTQYF. As DNA, the CDR3 is TGTGCCAGCAGCCAAGGGATGAGCACAGATACGCAGTATTTT.